The 2 T cell receptor beta chains in this list originate from one sample, sequenced in a study of T-cell reconstitution after alpha-beta-depleted transplantation in children (dated by TCRdb to 2016 to 2017). Libraries were built with PCR. This sample was sequenced with an Illumina HiSeq 2500. TCR library preparation used molecular barcoding, with unique molecular identifiers applied to normalize quantification of the TCRbeta repertoire. TCRdb applied fastp at Q25 and MiXCR to the public reads, then kept only in-frame beta chains. Each record represents a unique CDR3 protein, reported with the most common genes and DNA among its rows. The sample has around 300,000 distinct CDR3 sequences on record, roughly 10% of them singletons. Around a quarter of the sample belongs to the ten largest clones. Interpreted using the paper, the treatment or condition label stands for: allogeneic hematopoietic cell transplantation with graft depleted of TCRalphabeta T cells and CD19 B cells.

Specimen: peripheral blood, collected 180 days after TCRalphabeta/CD19-depleted stem cell transplant. These receptors were collected from a male patient between 2 and 9 years old who had a stem cell transplant for chronic granulomatous disease, so the T cells may come from the graft donor.

Note on this clonotype: A read error may be the cause here, since a much bigger clone is one base away. This rearrangement joins TRBV5-4 to TRBJ2-3, with D tentatively TRBD2 (6 bases). V shed 2 bases and J shed 1 base, with 14 bases lying between them. The CDR3 sequence is 16 residues long. Germline loops: CDR1 SGHNT, CDR2 YYREEE (reference sequence). The CDR3 bases are TGTGCCAGCAGCTTTGATCCCGGGGGACGCACAGATACGCAGTATTTT. Residues: CASSFDPGGRTDTQYF.

J is TRBJ1-3 and V is TRBV29-1; D remains ambiguous. The germline gives CDR1 SQVTM, CDR2 ANQGSEA. V was pared by 3 bases and J by 3 bases, with 12 bases between. CDR3 length equals 14 residues. The CDR3 region has the DNA TGCAGCGTTGAGTTAACAAAAGGTGGAAACACCATATATTTT. This gives the protein CSVELTKGGNTIYF.